Following are 17 T cell receptor beta chains from one sample sequenced in a study of shared clonotypes between healthy human individuals. Only CD45RO-negative cells positively selected for CCR7 counted as naive CD8 cells, so terminally differentiated effector memory CD45RA+ cells were excluded. Sequencing was performed with immunoSEQ multiplex PCR; in TCRdb, only in-frame clones are kept and a portion is missing. The top ten clones hold 24% of a sample with about 700,000 clones, about 90% of them seen once. The sequencing sample was made of naive CD8+ T cells sorted from blood. The source of these receptors is a man aged 25-45 years in good health.

The J gene is TRBJ2-1, the V gene TRBV7-3, with D possibly being TRBD2 (6 bases). Germline V gene sequence: CDR1 SGHTA, CDR2 FQGTGA. The germline V and J ends were trimmed by 2 bases and 8 bases, with 13 bases remaining between them. This CDR3 has 14 residues. Here the CDR3 reads CASSLDGSSHEQFF. The CDR3 coding sequence is TGTGCCAGCAGCTTAGACGGGAGCTCGCATGAGCAGTTCTTC.

The chain employs TRBV5-6 and TRBJ2-5; no definite D call. V was pared by 1 base and J by 4 bases, with 14 bases between. The CDR3 length is 15 residues. Germline V CDR1 and CDR2: SGHDT, YYEEEE. CDR3 loop: CASSLFEGPRETQYF. The CDR3 DNA reads TGTGCCAGCAGCTTGTTTGAAGGGCCGAGAGAGACCCAGTACTTC.

Concerning this clone itself: Other DNA variants within this sample encode the same CDR3. J is TRBJ1-1 and V is TRBV6-5, with TRBD1 as a possible D gene (6 bases). V was shortened by 0 bases and J by 1 base, with 6 bases between the two germline ends. The germline gives CDR1 MNHEY, CDR2 SVGAGI. This CDR3 contains 14 residues. CDR3 sequence reads: CASSYSQGNTEAFF. The DNA for the CDR3 is TGTGCCAGCAGTTACTCACAGGGGAACACTGAAGCTTTCTTT.

The genes are TRBV11-2 and TRBJ2-3; D ambiguous. Between the trimmed V and J ends, which lost 5 bases and 2 bases, there was a span of 8 bases. The CDR3 contains 13 residues. Germline lookup yields CDR1 SGHAT and CDR2 FQNNGV. This chain's CDR3 is CASSLYYTDTQYF. The CDR3 DNA follows: TGTGCCAGCAGCCTCTACTACACAGATACGCAGTATTTT.

The chain combines TRBV15 with TRBJ2-7; TRBD1 matches 12 bases. This CDR3 has 16 amino acids. The junction had 7 bases not matched to a gene; V was cut back by 3 bases and J by 4 bases. Germline V gene data show CDR1 as LNHNV and CDR2 as YYDKDF (reference sequence). CDR3 residues: CATSSAGTGGYYEQYF. The CDR3 coding sequence is TGTGCCACCAGCAGTGCAGGGACAGGGGGCTATTACGAGCAGTACTTC. Variable domain in full (rest from reference TRBV15 and TRBJ2-7): DAMVIQNPRYQVTQFGKPVTLSCSQTLNHNVMYWYQQKSSQAPKLLFHYYDKDFNNEADTPDNFQSRRPNTSFCFLDIRSPGLGDTAMYLCATSSAGTGGYYEQYFGPGTRLTVT.

The sample holds one count of this clone. J is TRBJ2-5 and V is TRBV2, with TRBD1 identical over 7 bases. Looked up from germline, CDR1 is SNHLY and CDR2 is FYNNEI. The ends lost 0 bases at V and 5 bases at J; junction bases unmatched: 9. This CDR3 is built from 16 residues. The CDR3 sequence is CASSEARAGGYETQYF. CDR3 coding DNA: TGTGCCAGCAGTGAAGCGAGGGCAGGGGGATATGAGACCCAGTACTTC.

The rearrangement uses TRBV27 and TRBJ2-1; 8 nucleotides align to TRBD2. Germline values: CDR1 MNHEY, CDR2 SMNVEV (reference sequence). The V gene end was trimmed by 8 bases and the J gene end by 7 bases; junction bases not matched to a gene: 13. The length of the CDR3 is 15 residues. The CDR3 bases are TGTGCCAGCGGAACTAGCGGTTCCGCCGGGAATGAGCAGTTCTTC. Residues: CASGTSGSAGNEQFF.

This clone has a handful of counts. Here the CDR3 reads CASSATTVISNQPQHF. The CDR3 bases are TGTGCCAGCAGTGCGACGACAGTTATTAGCAATCAGCCCCAGCATTTT. This sequence joins TRBV6-1 and TRBJ1-5, with D perhaps TRBD1 (5 bases). The germline V and J ends were trimmed by 4 bases and 0 bases, with 13 bases remaining between them. The CDR3 covers 16 residues. The germline gives CDR1 MNHNS, CDR2 SASEGT.

The rearrangement joins TRBV7-9 to TRBJ1-4; a possible D gene is TRBD1 (5 bases). Trimming pared 7 bases from V and 8 bases from J, leaving 14 bases between. CDR1 is SEHNR and CDR2 is FQNEAQ in the germline V gene (reference sequence). This CDR3 spans 13 amino acids. CDR3: CASTPRGLEKLFF. CDR3 sequence (DNA): TGTGCCAGCACCCCGAGGGGACTAGAAAAACTGTTTTTT.

V gene TRBV6-5 combines with J gene TRBJ2-7, with D possibly being TRBD2 (6 bases). The CDR3 covers 15 residues. With 4 bases removed from V and 5 bases from J, the gap between germline ends came to 18 bases. Germline V gene data show CDR1 as MNHEY and CDR2 as SVGAGI. CDR3: CASSFMFGGAHEQYF. The CDR3 DNA sequence: TGTGCCAGCAGTTTTATGTTCGGGGGAGCCCACGAGCAGTACTTC.

This clone has only one observation. The rearrangement uses TRBV7-8 and TRBJ2-7; TRBD2 aligns across 11 bases. The CDR3 length is 16 residues. Germline V CDR1 and CDR2: SGHVS, FQNEAQ. With 3 bases clipped from V and 1 base from J, the junction kept 5 bases outside the gene matches. DNA for the CDR3: TGTGCCAGCAGCTTGCGACTAGCGGGGTCATCCTACGAGCAGTACTTC. Protein: CASSLRLAGSSYEQYF.

The V and J genes are TRBV6-5 and TRBJ2-7, with TRBD2 identical over 11 bases. The CDR3 spans 14 residues. Germline V gene lookup returns CDR1 MNHEY and CDR2 SVGAGI. J was trimmed by 3 bases and V by 8 bases; bases with no gene match: 6. CDR3 protein: CASGLAGGHYEQYF. The CDR3, as DNA: TGTGCCAGCGGATTAGCGGGGGGGCACTACGAGCAGTACTTC.

The chain is built from TRBV4-1 and TRBJ2-2; TRBD1 is a possible D gene (6 bases). Trimming pared 0 bases from V and 6 bases from J, leaving 17 bases between. Germline V lookup: CDR1 MGHRA, CDR2 YSYEKL. The CDR3 consists of 17 residues. CDR3 sequence reads: CASSQDPPSTGSGELFF. The CDR3 DNA reads as TGCGCCAGCAGCCAAGATCCGCCGAGCACAGGGTCCGGGGAGCTGTTTTTT.

This chain's CDR3 is CASSLPGAGGAGEQFF. The CDR3, as DNA: TGTGCCAGCAGCCTCCCTGGCGCGGGAGGGGCGGGAGAGCAGTTCTTC. The chain combines TRBV7-2 with TRBJ2-1; 9 nucleotides agree with TRBD2. The CDR3 runs 16 residues. The ends lost 5 bases at V and 10 bases at J; junction bases unmatched: 15. Per germline, CDR1 SGHTA and CDR2 FQGNSA.

This clone was observed once. The J gene is TRBJ1-5, the V gene TRBV27; D is unresolved. CDR1 is MNHEY and CDR2 is SMNVEV in the germline V gene (reference sequence). The CDR3 loop spans 11 amino acids. Trimming took off 3 bases at V and 6 bases at J, with 3 bases between the two ends. The CDR3 region is CASSFRQPQHF. In nucleotides, the CDR3 is TGTGCCAGCAGTTTTCGTCAGCCCCAGCATTTT.

V gene TRBV11-2 combines with J gene TRBJ2-5; D gene unclear. Trimming removed 1 base from V and 11 bases from J, with 11 bases in between. Germline CDR1 SGHAT, CDR2 FQNNGV. CDR3 length equals 12 residues. The DNA of the CDR3 is TGTGCCAGCAGCTTAGTCCCCGACATGCAGTACTTC. It encodes CASSLVPDMQYF.

The genes are TRBV28 and TRBJ2-7; 10 bases agree with TRBD1. The CDR3 sequence is 14 residues long. V was clipped by 3 bases and J by 6 bases; unmatched bases: 5. CDR1 is MDHEN, CDR2 SYDVKM, per germline. The DNA of the CDR3 is TGTGCCAGCAGTTTGGGACAGGGGTACGGCGAGCAGTACTTC. Its translation is CASSLGQGYGEQYF.